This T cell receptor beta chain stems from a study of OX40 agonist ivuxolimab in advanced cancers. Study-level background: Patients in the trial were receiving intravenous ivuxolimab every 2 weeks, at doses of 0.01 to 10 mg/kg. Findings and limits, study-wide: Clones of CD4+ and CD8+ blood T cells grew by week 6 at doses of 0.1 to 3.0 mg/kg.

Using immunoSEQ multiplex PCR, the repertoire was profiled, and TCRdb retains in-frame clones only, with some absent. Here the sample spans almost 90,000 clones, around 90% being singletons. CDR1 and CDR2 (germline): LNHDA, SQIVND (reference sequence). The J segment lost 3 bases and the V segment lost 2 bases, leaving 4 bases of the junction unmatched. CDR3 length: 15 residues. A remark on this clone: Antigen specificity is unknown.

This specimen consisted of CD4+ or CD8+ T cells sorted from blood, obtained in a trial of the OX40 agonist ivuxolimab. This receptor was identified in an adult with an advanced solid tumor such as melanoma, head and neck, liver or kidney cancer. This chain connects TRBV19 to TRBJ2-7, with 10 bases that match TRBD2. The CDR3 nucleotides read TGTGCCAGTAGTATAAGGGCTAGCGGGAGCTACGAGCAGTACTTC. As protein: CASSIRASGSYEQYF.